Shown below are 20 T cell receptor beta chains from a single sample sequenced in a study of PD-1 blockade in mismatch repair-deficient tumors. Clones were read by immunoSEQ multiplex PCR, and TCRdb kept only the in-frame ones, dropping some. The table lists roughly 130,000 clones, roughly 90% of them singletons. Sample: peripheral blood, taken approximately 72 weeks after starting pembrolizumab. The receptors originated from an adult with mismatch repair-deficient cancer.

CDR3 nucleotides: TGTGCCAGTAGTAGACCCGCGATATACAATGAGCAGTTCTTC. Residues: CASSRPAIYNEQFF. The chain carries TRBV19 and TRBJ2-1; D unclear. Germline CDR1 and CDR2: LNHDA and SQIVND (reference sequence). The CDR3 is made up of 14 amino acids. Trimming took 4 bases from V and 4 from J, leaving 11 bases between them.

This clone came up once. This chain connects TRBV28 to TRBJ1-2, with unresolved D. Trimming stripped 3 bases from V and 2 bases from J, with 4 bases between. This CDR3 comprises 12 residues. Germline values: CDR1 MDHEN, CDR2 SYDVKM. CDR3 sequence: CASSFLNYGYTF. The CDR3 bases are TGTGCCAGCAGTTTCCTCAACTATGGCTACACCTTC.

The chain joins TRBV4-3 to TRBJ2-1, with D possibly matching TRBD1 (5 bases). The CDR3 extends over 15 amino acids. Germline loops: CDR1 LGHNA, CDR2 YSLEER. Trimming removed 0 bases from V and 2 bases from J, with 8 bases in between. The chain's CDR3 is CASSQDADTYNEQFF. The CDR3 DNA follows: TGCGCCAGCAGCCAAGATGCGGACACCTACAATGAGCAGTTCTTC.

The CDR3 sequence is CASSAQDTGELFF. In DNA form, the CDR3 reads TGTGCCAGCAGCGCACAGGACACCGGGGAGCTGTTTTTT. The V and J genes are TRBV5-4 and TRBJ2-2, with D possibly TRBD1 on 5 matching bases. V was trimmed by 4 bases and J by 3 bases, leaving 7 bases between them. Per the germline V gene, CDR1 is SGHNT and CDR2 is YYREEE (reference sequence). The CDR3 sequence is 13 residues long.

This sequence joins TRBV5-1 and TRBJ2-1, with 9 bases that match TRBD2. The ends lost 1 base at V and 7 bases at J; junction bases unmatched: 12. The CDR3 loop spans 17 amino acids. Germline V CDR1 and CDR2: SGHRS, YFSETQ. The CDR3 reads CASSLSYSGSLLNEQFF. DNA for the CDR3: TGCGCCAGCAGCTTGTCCTATAGCGGGAGTCTATTAAATGAGCAGTTCTTC.

This clone is a singleton in its sample. V gene TRBV5-1 combines with J gene TRBJ2-5; D gene ambiguous. This CDR3 has 14 amino acids. The V gene lost 3 bases and the J gene lost 5 bases, with 14 bases spanning the gap. CDR1 and CDR2 (germline): SGHRS, YFSETQ. The CDR3 here is CASSSSATGETQYF. CDR3 nucleotide sequence: TGCGCCAGCAGCTCCTCCGCCACCGGGGAGACCCAGTACTTC.

The chain combines TRBV19 with TRBJ1-2; tentative D call: TRBD1 (5 bases). Per germline, CDR1 LNHDA and CDR2 SQIVND (reference sequence). V dropped 1 base and J dropped 4 bases, with 13 bases sitting between them. The CDR3 consists of 15 residues. The CDR3 loop reads CASSIAPRDVYGYTF. The CDR3 DNA reads TGTGCCAGTAGTATAGCCCCCCGGGACGTCTATGGCTACACCTTC.

The rearrangement uses TRBV28 and TRBJ2-1; 8 nucleotides agree with TRBD2. V lost 1 base to trimming and J lost 7 bases; unmatched junction nucleotides: 9. The CDR3 is 16 amino acids. Germline loops: CDR1 MDHEN, CDR2 SYDVKM. The CDR3 here is CASSLFPGTSSNEQFF. CDR3 sequence (DNA): TGTGCCAGCAGTTTATTCCCCGGGACTAGTTCGAATGAGCAGTTCTTC.

This chain links TRBV27 with TRBJ1-2, with D hard to call. V was clipped by 2 bases and J by 7 bases, with 11 bases between them. The length of the CDR3 is 13 residues. Germline V gene sequence: CDR1 MNHEY, CDR2 SMNVEV (reference sequence). Written as DNA, the CDR3 is TGTGCCAGCAGTTTAGGTTTTGGTTTTGGCTACACCTTC. The encoded protein is CASSLGFGFGYTF.

The table lists this clone with a count of one. This chain uses TRBV28 with TRBJ1-1, with unresolved D. From germline, CDR1 is MDHEN and CDR2 SYDVKM. This CDR3 spans 12 amino acids. The V and J ends lost 6 bases and 6 bases respectively, with 11 bases between them. CDR3 in amino acids: CASSQTVAEAFF. CDR3 coding DNA: TGTGCCAGCAGCCAAACCGTGGCTGAAGCTTTCTTT.

The J gene is TRBJ2-7, the V gene TRBV29-1; D tentatively fits TRBD1 or TRBD2 (5 bases each). The CDR3 spans 13 residues. Germline V CDR1 and CDR2: SQVTM, ANQGSEA. V was clipped by 7 bases and J by 0 bases, with 13 bases between them. This chain's CDR3 is CSASPGTSYEQYF. CDR3 DNA: TGCAGCGCCTCTCCCGGGACCTCCTACGAGCAGTACTTC.

This clone came up a few times. The J gene is TRBJ2-5, the V gene TRBV9, with 7 bases aligning to TRBD1. CDR1 is SGDLS, CDR2 YYNGEE, per germline. The CDR3 is made up of 15 amino acids. Trimming at V came to 3 bases and at J to 0 bases, leaving 5 bases not matched to a gene. In nucleotides, the CDR3 is TGTGCCAGCAGCGGGTACGGGACAGACCAAGAGACCCAGTACTTC. This gives the protein CASSGYGTDQETQYF.

The chain recombines TRBV5-1 with TRBJ2-1; D not certain. V was pared by 1 base and J by 3 bases, with 14 bases between. The CDR3 is 16 amino acids. Per the germline V gene, CDR1 is SGHRS and CDR2 is YFSETQ. The CDR3 region is CASSLQTDAFYNEQFF. Written as DNA, the CDR3 is TGCGCCAGCAGCTTGCAGACCGACGCATTCTACAATGAGCAGTTCTTC.

This chain joins TRBV29-1 and TRBJ2-5, with 7 bases identical to TRBD1. The CDR3 is 17 residues long. The V and J ends lost 2 bases and 1 base, in that order; junction bases with no gene match: 13. Germline V CDR1 and CDR2: SQVTM, ANQGSEA. CDR3 DNA: TGCAGCGTTGAAAGGCTGCGAGGGGGCTGGAGCCAAGAGACCCAGTACTTC. It specifies CSVERLRGGWSQETQYF. Drawing the rest from reference TRBV29-1 and TRBJ2-5, the complete variable domain is SAVISQKPSRDICQRGTSLTIQCQVDSQVTMMFWYRQQPGQSLTLIATANQGSEATYESGFVIDKFPISRPNLTFSTLTVSNMSPEDSSIYLCSVERLRGGWSQETQYFGPGTRLLVL.

This clone appeared once. The rearrangement links TRBV28 to TRBJ1-2; 7 bases match TRBD1. Germline assignment: CDR1 MDHEN and CDR2 SYDVKM. This CDR3 spans 17 amino acids. V was clipped by 5 bases and J by 0 bases; unmatched bases: 12. In DNA form, the CDR3 reads TGTGCCAGCAGTATTACCCGACAGGGTTGGGCTAACTATGGCTACACCTTC. Its protein product is CASSITRQGWANYGYTF.

This chain joins TRBV5-1 and TRBJ1-3; D may be TRBD1 (5 bases). Trimming cost V 0 bases and J 4 bases, with 8 bases left between them. From germline, CDR1 is SGHRS and CDR2 YFSETQ. There are 14 residues in the CDR3. The CDR3, as DNA: TGCGCCAGCAGCTTGGCAGGGTCCGGAAACACCATATATTTT. The encoded protein is CASSLAGSGNTIYF.

This sequence joins TRBV7-8 and TRBJ2-7; D may be TRBD2 (6 bases). This CDR3 region has 13 residues. V was trimmed by 3 bases and J by 4 bases, leaving 10 bases between them. Germline-derived CDR1 and CDR2 are SGHVS and FQNEAQ. CDR3 region: CASSFNSGYEQYF. Here the CDR3 DNA reads TGTGCCAGCAGCTTCAATAGCGGTTACGAGCAGTACTTC.

The gene calls are TRBV5-8 and TRBJ2-5; maybe TRBD1 (6 bases). This CDR3 has 15 amino acids. V gave up 3 bases and J gave up 0 bases, with 12 bases separating them. CDR1 SGHTS and CDR2 YDEGEE come from the germline V gene. CDR3 sequence reads: CASSSLTGYQETQYF. The CDR3 DNA reads TGTGCCAGCAGCTCATTAACAGGGTACCAAGAGACCCAGTACTTC.

This chain joins TRBV7-9 and TRBJ1-2; D gene uncertain. Between the trimmed V and J ends, which lost 3 bases and 3 bases, there was a span of 11 bases. The V gene's germline CDR1 is SEHNR and CDR2 FQNEAQ (reference sequence). This CDR3 contains 14 residues. For the CDR3, the DNA is TGTGCCAGCAGCTTCCTAAGTCAGGACTATGGCTACACCTTC. The encoded protein is CASSFLSQDYGYTF.

CDR3 protein: CASSVEGGASTDTQYF. DNA of the CDR3: TGTGCCAGCAGCGTAGAGGGGGGCGCTAGCACAGATACGCAGTATTTT. The chain is built from TRBV9 and TRBJ2-3, with D tentatively TRBD1 or TRBD2 (6 bases each). The CDR3 has 16 amino acids. Germline V lookup: CDR1 SGDLS, CDR2 YYNGEE. The V end lost 0 bases, the J end lost 0 bases, and 11 bases lay between the germline ends.